This T cell receptor beta chain was retrieved from a study of T-cell reconstitution after alpha-beta-depleted transplantation in children. Unique molecular identifiers were used to barcode this TCRbeta library. TCRdb independently ran MiXCR on the PCR reads; one entry per CDR3 protein. This repertoire shows around 410,000 distinct CDR3 sequences, roughly 10% found once; its top ten account for over 4.5%. With respect to this clonotype: The missing conserved phenylalanine or tryptophan at the end of this CDR3 makes a read error likely.

V lost 5 bases to trimming and J lost 3 bases, with 12 bases between them. The CDR3 extends over 14 amino acids. Germline-derived CDR1 and CDR2 are MNHEY and SVGEGT. The material was PBMCs from the stem cell graft donor, obtained from the stem cell graft. The clonotype was recovered from a human donor who donated a stem cell graft to a child with acute myeloid leukemia. The chain uses TRBV6-2 or TRBV6-3 and TRBJ2-3; D uncertain. CDR3 DNA: TGTGCCAGCAGTCCCGCGGACCTGACAGATACGCAGTATTTG. Translated, it gives CASSPADLTDTQYL.